A single sample gave rise to the 26 T cell receptor beta chains below, sequenced in a study of blood T cell repertoires in COVID-19 (dated by TCRdb to 2020 to 2021). The library was produced with the immunoSEQ multiplex PCR assay. TCRdb took this table from immuneACCESS and kept in-frame rearrangements with V and J called. Such tables lack part of the clones; where checked against another copy, unresolved V genes explain under half of the gap, and the rest is unexplained. Recorded for this sample are approximately 140,000 clones; roughly 84% of them occurred a single time. Clones ranked in the top ten supply about 1.5% of the sample. The sequencing input was peripheral blood. These receptors were obtained from a man aged 55-75 years with acute or convalescent COVID-19.

This clone is a singleton in its sample. This chain joins TRBV28 and TRBJ2-2; 7 bases fit TRBD2. The CDR3 covers 14 residues. Trimming at V came to 3 bases and at J to 6 bases, leaving 4 bases not matched to a gene. Germline loops: CDR1 MDHEN, CDR2 SYDVKM. DNA for the CDR3: TGTGCCAGCAGTTTGCGGGAGCTAGCCGGGGAGCTGTTTTTT. Protein sequence: CASSLRELAGELFF.

The V gene is TRBV2, the J gene TRBJ1-6; 9 bases are a match to TRBD1. This CDR3 region has 15 residues. V lost 4 bases and J lost 6; bases outside the gene matches: 4. Looked up from germline, CDR1 is SNHLY and CDR2 is FYNNEI. CDR3: CASSGGQGFNSPLHF. The CDR3 coding sequence is TGTGCCAGCAGTGGGGGACAGGGCTTTAATTCACCCCTCCACTTT.

The chain uses TRBV28 and TRBJ1-2, with 7 bases lining up with TRBD1. V was pared by 5 bases and J by 2 bases, with 5 bases of the junction left unmatched. The CDR3 covers 14 residues. From germline, CDR1 is MDHEN and CDR2 SYDVKM. The CDR3 nucleotides read TGTGCCAGCAGTACCCAGACAGGGAACTATGGCTACACCTTC. It is translated as CASSTQTGNYGYTF.

A few counts support this clone. The chain has TRBV18 and TRBJ1-1; no definite D call. The germline V and J ends were trimmed by 6 bases and 1 base, with 9 bases remaining between them. From germline, CDR1 is KGHSH and CDR2 LQKENI. This CDR3 is 13 amino acids long. CDR3 loop: CASSEAANTEAFF. The DNA for the CDR3 is TGTGCCAGCTCTGAGGCCGCGAACACTGAAGCTTTCTTT.

The CDR3 region is CASSTGTGELFF. In DNA, the CDR3 is TGTGCCAGCAGCACAGGGACGGGGGAGCTGTTTTTT. V is TRBV2 and J is TRBJ2-2, with D maybe TRBD1 (6 bases). From germline, CDR1 is SNHLY and CDR2 FYNNEI. CDR3 length equals 12 residues. The V and J ends lost 6 bases and 8 bases respectively, with 10 bases between them.

This clone appeared many times. The chain joins TRBV27 to TRBJ2-1, with D maybe TRBD1 (5 bases). Germline CDR1 reads MNHEY; CDR2 reads SMNVEV (reference sequence). Trimming cost V 4 bases and J 3 bases, with 7 bases left between them. The CDR3 length is 13 residues. CDR3 sequence reads: CASSSRDYNEQFF. The CDR3 DNA sequence: TGTGCCAGCAGTTCCAGGGACTACAATGAGCAGTTCTTC.

The chain recombines TRBV10-1 with TRBJ2-7, with 8 bases identical to TRBD2. V shed 2 bases and J 5 bases; nucleotides not matched to a gene: 5. The CDR3 runs 14 residues. Per the germline V gene, CDR1 is WNHNN and CDR2 is SYGVQD (reference sequence). CDR3 DNA sequence: TGCGCCAGCAGTGAGAGGGAGCGGGAGAACGAGCAGTACTTC. Its translation: CASSERERENEQYF.

The J gene is TRBJ1-1, the V gene TRBV18; 8 positions agree with TRBD1. Germline trimming cut 8 bases from V and 2 bases from J; bases unmatched to any gene: 7. Germline values: CDR1 KGHSH, CDR2 LQKENI. This CDR3 region has 14 residues. The CDR3 protein is CASLITGGNTEAFF. CDR3 bases: TGTGCCAGCCTCATCACAGGGGGAAACACTGAAGCTTTCTTT.

This chain uses TRBV6-5 with TRBJ2-1; possible D gene TRBD2, 6 bases. Per germline, CDR1 MNHEY and CDR2 SVGAGI. The CDR3 sequence is 14 residues long. V dropped 8 bases and J dropped 8 bases, with 19 bases sitting between them. Written as DNA, the CDR3 is TGTGCCAGCCAAGGGACTGTTCTTCTCGATGAGCAGTTCTTC. This gives the protein CASQGTVLLDEQFF.

J is TRBJ2-7 and V is TRBV6-1; 7 bases map to TRBD2. From germline, CDR1 is MNHNS and CDR2 SASEGT. Trimming took 0 bases from V and 2 from J; bases not matched to a gene: 4. The CDR3 covers 15 residues. CDR3 sequence (DNA): TGTGCCAGCAGTGAAGCTGAGCGGGGACCCTACGAGCAGTACTTC. It translates to CASSEAERGPYEQYF.

The V call is TRBV9, the J call TRBJ1-3; D unclear. Trimming took 0 bases from V and 3 from J, leaving 4 bases between them. CDR3 size: 13 residues. Germline V gene lookup returns CDR1 SGDLS and CDR2 YYNGEE. The CDR3 nucleotides read TGTGCCAGCAGCGTAGGTATTGGAAACACCATATATTTT. This codes for CASSVGIGNTIYF.

The table lists this clone with a few counts. This chain links TRBV30 with TRBJ2-2, with 12 bases aligning to TRBD2. The germline V gene encodes CDR1 GTSNPN and CDR2 SVGIG (reference sequence). The CDR3 is 12 residues long. Unmatched junction bases numbered 5, after V lost 4 bases and J lost 14 bases. The CDR3 DNA sequence: TGTGCCTGGAAGACTAGCGGGAGTGGTCTGTTTTTT. Protein: CAWKTSGSGLFF.

This clone occurred once. The chain has TRBV27 and TRBJ1-1; D ambiguous. Germline-derived CDR1 and CDR2 are MNHEY and SMNVEV (reference sequence). The CDR3 loop spans 13 amino acids. The V and J ends lost 2 bases and 3 bases respectively, with 7 bases between them. The DNA for the CDR3 is TGTGCCAGCAGTTTAGGACTACACACTGAAGCTTTCTTT. Its protein product is CASSLGLHTEAFF.

In its sample, this clone was seen a few times. J is TRBJ1-6 and V is TRBV18; maybe TRBD1 (5 bases). The germline V gene encodes CDR1 KGHSH and CDR2 LQKENI. The V gene lost 3 bases and the J gene lost 5 bases, with 11 bases spanning the gap. The CDR3 runs to 15 residues. The CDR3 sequence is CASSPLQGDNSPLHF. The CDR3 DNA sequence: TGTGCCAGCTCACCTTTGCAGGGTGATAATTCACCCCTCCACTTT. Full variable domain (remainder filled in from reference TRBV18 and TRBJ1-6): NAGVMQNPRHLVRRRGQEARLRCSPMKGHSHVYWYRQLPEEGLKFMVYLQKENIIDESGMPKERFSAEFPKEGPSILRIQQVVRGDSAAYFCASSPLQGDNSPLHFGNGTRLTVT.

J is TRBJ2-1 and V is TRBV19, with 10 bases lining up with TRBD2. V dropped 10 bases and J dropped 7; count of bases not matched to a gene: 7. The germline CDR1 and CDR2 sequences are LNHDA and SQIVND (reference sequence). The CDR3 spans 13 residues. CDR3 protein: CATGGLAENEQFF. The DNA of the CDR3 is TGTGCCACTGGCGGACTAGCGGAAAATGAGCAGTTCTTC.

On this clone itself: Other DNA sequences in the sample encode the same CDR3. The V and J genes are TRBV3-1 (or the pseudogene TRBV3-2) and TRBJ2-1; 10 bases agree with TRBD1. After removal of 4 bases from V and 7 bases from J, the junction contained 4 bases not matched to a gene. The CDR3 loop spans 14 amino acids. The germline V gene encodes CDR1 LGHDT and CDR2 YNNKEL (reference sequence). CDR3 DNA sequence: TGTGCCAGCAGCCTTAGGACAGGGGGAAATGAGCAGTTCTTC. Translated, it gives CASSLRTGGNEQFF.

V is TRBV25-1 and J is TRBJ2-1; tentative D call: TRBD2 (6 bases). Germline values: CDR1 MGHDK, CDR2 SYGVNS. The CDR3 sequence is 15 residues long. V was clipped by 4 bases and J by 5 bases, with 15 bases between them. CDR3 protein: CASSGPGLDNNEQFF. The CDR3 DNA reads TGTGCCAGCAGTGGACCGGGACTTGACAACAATGAGCAGTTCTTC.

The gene calls are TRBV18 and TRBJ1-5; 7 bases agree with TRBD1. V was pared by 3 bases and J by 7 bases, with 12 bases of the junction left unmatched. The CDR3 runs to 16 residues. Per the germline V gene, CDR1 is KGHSH and CDR2 is LQKENI. The CDR3: CASSPMGQQTRQPQHF. For the CDR3, the DNA is TGTGCCAGCTCACCGATGGGACAGCAGACGCGCCAGCCCCAGCATTTT.

The V gene is TRBV10-3, the J gene TRBJ2-6; D remains unclear. The V end was cut by 10 bases, the J end by 2 bases, with 9 bases between. The CDR3 totals 13 residues. Germline V gene lookup returns CDR1 ENHRY and CDR2 SYGVKD. CDR3 sequence (DNA): TGTGCCACCCACAGTCCTGGGGCCAACGTCCTGACTTTC. Protein product: CATHSPGANVLTF.

V gene TRBV5-1 combines with J gene TRBJ2-7; TRBD1 matches 7 bases. The CDR3 is made up of 14 amino acids. Looked up from germline, CDR1 is SGHRS and CDR2 is YFSETQ. Germline trimming cut 5 bases from V and 2 bases from J; bases unmatched to any gene: 7. CDR3 bases: TGCGCCAGCAGTCTTTCGGGACAGCCCTACGAGCAGTACTTC. It codes for CASSLSGQPYEQYF.

The rearrangement uses TRBV9 and TRBJ2-1; D not certain. CDR1 is SGDLS, CDR2 YYNGEE, per germline. There are 13 residues in the CDR3. V lost 1 base and J 5 bases, leaving 7 bases between the germline ends. CDR3 bases: TGTGCCAGCAGCGTACAACAGAACAATGAGCAGTTCTTC. It yields the protein CASSVQQNNEQFF.

The rearrangement uses TRBV3-1 (or the pseudogene TRBV3-2) and TRBJ1-2, with a tentative D call TRBD1 (5 bases). CDR1 is LGHDT, CDR2 YNNKEL, per germline (reference sequence). Trimming removed 1 base from V and 0 bases from J, with 9 bases in between. The CDR3 has 15 residues. The CDR3 nucleotides read TGTGCCAGCAGCCAAGCCCGGGGGGCTAACTATGGCTACACCTTC. Translation gives CASSQARGANYGYTF.

With respect to this clone: Mismatch with germline at one junction end may stem from a read error. V is TRBV12-3 or TRBV12-4 and J is TRBJ1-2; D is ambiguous. This CDR3 comprises 12 residues. In DNA form, the CDR3 reads TGTGCCAGCAGTTTAGCGCAGAGAGACTTCTCTTTC. Its translation is CASSLAQRDFSF.

The chain joins TRBV6-5 to TRBJ1-1, with a tentative D call TRBD1 (6 bases). V lost 8 bases, J lost 4 bases, and 20 bases lay in between. This CDR3 comprises 15 residues. CDR1 and CDR2 (germline): MNHEY, SVGAGI. DNA for the CDR3: TGTGCCAGCGCCAGAGAAGGGGGAAGGGGCACTGAAGCTTTCTTT. This translates into CASAREGGRGTEAFF.

The chain employs TRBV9 and TRBJ2-7, with 10 positions matching TRBD1. The CDR3 runs 15 residues. The J segment lost 5 bases and the V segment lost 3 bases, leaving 8 bases of the junction unmatched. Germline V CDR1 and CDR2: SGDLS, YYNGEE. The CDR3 DNA reads as TGTGCCAGCAGCGGGGAAGGGACAGGGGCCGACGAGCAGTACTTC. Its protein product is CASSGEGTGADEQYF.

The chain carries TRBV30 and TRBJ1-1; D is unresolved. The CDR3 runs to 10 residues. V lost 1 base and J 8 bases, leaving 5 bases between the germline ends. Germline CDR1 reads GTSNPN; CDR2 reads SVGIG (reference sequence). The chain's CDR3 is CAWSGQEAFF. DNA for the CDR3: TGTGCCTGGAGTGGGCAGGAAGCTTTCTTT.